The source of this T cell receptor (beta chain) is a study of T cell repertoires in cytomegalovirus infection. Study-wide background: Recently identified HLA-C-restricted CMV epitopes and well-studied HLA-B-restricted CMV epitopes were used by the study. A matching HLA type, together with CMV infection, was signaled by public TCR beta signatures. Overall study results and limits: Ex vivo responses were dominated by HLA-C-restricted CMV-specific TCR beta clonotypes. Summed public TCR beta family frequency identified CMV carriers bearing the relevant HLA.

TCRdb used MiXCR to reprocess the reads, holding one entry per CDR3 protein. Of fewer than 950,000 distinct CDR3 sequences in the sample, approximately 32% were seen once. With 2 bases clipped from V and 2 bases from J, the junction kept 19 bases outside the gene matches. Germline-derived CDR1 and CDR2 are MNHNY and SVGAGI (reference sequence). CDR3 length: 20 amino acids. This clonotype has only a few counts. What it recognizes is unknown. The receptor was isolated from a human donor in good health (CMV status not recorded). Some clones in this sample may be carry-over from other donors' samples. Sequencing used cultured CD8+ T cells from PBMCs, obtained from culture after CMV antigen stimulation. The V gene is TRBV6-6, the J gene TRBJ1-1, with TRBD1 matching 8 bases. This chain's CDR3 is CASSYPNTPDRARINTEAFF. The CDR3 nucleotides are TGTGCCAGCAGTTACCCCAATACCCCGGACAGGGCGAGAATAAACACTGAAGCTTTCTTT.